What follows describes a single TCR beta chain. This entry comes from a study of T cells expressing NK-cell markers. With the 5' RACE reads reprocessed, TCRdb shows one record per CDR3 protein and no DNA. The sample table includes some 150,000 distinct CDR3 sequences. CDR1 and CDR2 from the germline V gene are SGHVS and FNYEAQ. The CDR3 extends over 16 amino acids. The chain links TRBV7-6 to TRBJ2-1; as DNA is missing, the TRBD2 call by TCRdb cannot be tested. The receptor's source is a man aged 18-30 years in good health. Source material: blood T cells: a sorted CD56 or NKG2C T cell subset, CD4+ or CD8+ T cells, or bulk PBMC T cells (not recorded which). The CDR3 here is CASSLDLGWTFNEQFF.